The 14 T cell receptor beta chains listed next were all sequenced from one sample in a study of T cell responses to AZD1222 COVID-19 vaccine. Profiling relied on immunoSEQ multiplex PCR, and the TCRdb table lists in-frame clones only, not all of them. Among roughly 67,000 clones listed, 80% to 90% were seen once. The material was peripheral blood, obtained 28 days after the second AZD1222 dose. The receptors shown here come from an adult who received the AZD1222 COVID-19 vaccine.

The chain recombines TRBV4-3 with TRBJ2-7; TRBD2 matches 7 bases. The trim removed 8 bases at V and 2 bases at J, leaving 18 bases unmatched. The V gene's germline CDR1 is LGHNA and CDR2 YSLEER. The CDR3 runs 17 residues. The CDR3 DNA reads TGCGCCAGCGCCCTTGCCCATTCGAGCGGGAATACCTACGAGCAGTACTTC. Amino acid sequence: CASALAHSSGNTYEQYF.

The rearrangement joins TRBV6-5 to TRBJ2-7, with D perhaps matching TRBD2 (7 bases). CDR1 and CDR2 (germline): MNHEY, SVGAGI. The CDR3 has 15 amino acids. V was shortened by 7 bases and J by 4 bases, with 20 bases between the two germline ends. CDR3 sequence (DNA): TGTGCCAGCATCAAGGGGGGGCTAGTCAAATACGAGCAGTACTTC. Its translation: CASIKGGLVKYEQYF.

The J gene is TRBJ1-2, the V gene TRBV28; possible D gene TRBD1, 6 bases. V lost 6 bases and J 2 bases, leaving 13 bases between the germline ends. Looked up from germline, CDR1 is MDHEN and CDR2 is SYDVKM. The CDR3 length is 14 residues. CDR3 in amino acids: CASSLAGANYGYTF. Written as DNA, the CDR3 is TGTGCCAGCAGCTTAGCAGGGGCGAACTATGGCTACACCTTC.

The V gene is TRBV18, the J gene TRBJ2-7; no definite D call. The CDR3 loop spans 13 amino acids. With 4 bases removed from V and 5 bases from J, the gap between germline ends came to 12 bases. CDR1 is KGHSH and CDR2 is LQKENI in the germline V gene. The CDR3 here is CASSQVGRDEQYF. CDR3 DNA: TGTGCCAGCTCACAGGTCGGTCGAGACGAGCAGTACTTC.

The chain links TRBV11-3 to TRBJ2-7, with D uncertain. This CDR3 is 13 amino acids long. V was trimmed by 3 bases and J by 3 bases, leaving 9 bases between them. Germline V lookup: CDR1 SGHNT, CDR2 YENEEA. CDR3 amino acids: CASSFRSHYEQYF. In nucleotides, the CDR3 is TGTGCCAGCAGCTTTAGAAGTCACTACGAGCAGTACTTC.

This rearrangement joins TRBV5-6 to TRBJ1-6; no firm D call. V was clipped by 4 bases and J by 2 bases, with 10 bases between them. Germline CDR1 SGHDT, CDR2 YYEEEE. The CDR3 contains 15 residues. Here the CDR3 DNA reads TGTGCCAGCAGCCTCGGCCCGCCCTATAATTCACCCCTCCACTTT. As protein: CASSLGPPYNSPLHF.

The chain uses TRBV9 and TRBJ2-1; weak D call: TRBD2 (6 bases). Germline V gives CDR1 SGDLS, CDR2 YYNGEE. V was cut by 4 bases and J by 9 bases, with 20 bases left in between. CDR3 length equals 15 residues. The CDR3: CASSPSEGFLAEQFF. The CDR3, as DNA: TGTGCCAGCAGCCCTAGCGAGGGATTTTTGGCTGAGCAGTTCTTC.

The chain uses TRBV19 and TRBJ1-3; 10 bases fit TRBD1. V shed 2 bases and J 1 base; nucleotides not matched to a gene: 8. The CDR3 length is 18 residues. The germline gives CDR1 LNHDA, CDR2 SQIVND (reference sequence). CDR3 nucleotide sequence: TGTGCCAGTAGTATACGAACCGGGACAGGGGTTTCTGGAAACACCATATATTTT. The encoded protein is CASSIRTGTGVSGNTIYF.

This chain joins TRBV7-9 and TRBJ1-2; a weak D match, TRBD1 (5 bases). Germline CDR1 reads SEHNR; CDR2 reads FQNEAQ (reference sequence). This CDR3 comprises 14 residues. V shed 4 bases and J shed 0 bases, with 9 bases lying between them. The CDR3 region is CASSYGGANYGYTF. Written as DNA, the CDR3 is TGTGCCAGCAGCTACGGGGGAGCTAACTATGGCTACACCTTC.

V and J are TRBV2 and TRBJ1-1; 9 positions agree with TRBD1. The V and J ends lost 6 bases and 1 base, in that order; junction bases with no gene match: 3. The CDR3 is 14 amino acids. Per germline, CDR1 SNHLY and CDR2 FYNNEI. CDR3 protein: CASRDRGPNTEAFF. The CDR3 DNA is TGTGCCAGCAGGGACAGGGGCCCGAACACTGAAGCTTTCTTT.

This chain connects TRBV11-2 to TRBJ1-5, with D tentatively TRBD1 (6 bases). V lost 5 bases and J 0 bases, leaving 11 bases between the germline ends. Germline values: CDR1 SGHAT, CDR2 FQNNGV. The CDR3 contains 15 residues. As DNA, the CDR3 is TGTGCCAGCAGCAAACAGGGAGATAGCAATCAGCCCCAGCATTTT. Translation: CASSKQGDSNQPQHF.

This clone is deemed medium-sized (0.01 to 0.1%). The chain carries TRBV13 and TRBJ2-7, with TRBD1 matching over 9 bases. The length of the CDR3 is 14 residues. After removal of 6 bases from V and 1 base from J, the junction contained 4 bases not matched to a gene. Germline CDR1 reads PRHDT; CDR2 reads FYEKMQ (reference sequence). CDR3 loop: CASSSTGGSYEQYF. For the CDR3, the DNA is TGTGCCAGCAGTTCGACAGGGGGATCCTACGAGCAGTACTTC.

This clone was seen once. The CDR3 loop is CASSQSVGRDSPLHF. CDR3 DNA sequence: TGTGCCAGCAGCCAATCAGTGGGTCGGGATTCACCCCTCCACTTT. The chain carries TRBV3-1 (or the pseudogene TRBV3-2) and TRBJ1-6; D remains unclear. V dropped 2 bases and J dropped 8 bases, with 13 bases sitting between them. In germline, CDR1 is LGHDT, CDR2 YNNKEL (reference sequence). The CDR3 is 15 residues long.

This chain connects TRBV28 to TRBJ2-7; possible D gene TRBD1, 5 bases. This CDR3 region has 16 residues. V shed 6 bases and J shed 3 bases, with 21 bases lying between them. The germline gives CDR1 MDHEN, CDR2 SYDVKM. CDR3 sequence reads: CASSLGLPTEHYEQYF. DNA of the CDR3: TGTGCCAGCAGCTTAGGGCTCCCGACAGAACACTACGAGCAGTACTTC. Variable domain in full (rest from reference TRBV28 and TRBJ2-7): DVKVTQSSRYLVKRTGEKVFLECVQDMDHENMFWYRQDPGLGLRLIYFSYDVKMKEKGDIPEGYSVSREKKERFSLILESASTNQTSMYLCASSLGLPTEHYEQYFGPGTRLTVT.